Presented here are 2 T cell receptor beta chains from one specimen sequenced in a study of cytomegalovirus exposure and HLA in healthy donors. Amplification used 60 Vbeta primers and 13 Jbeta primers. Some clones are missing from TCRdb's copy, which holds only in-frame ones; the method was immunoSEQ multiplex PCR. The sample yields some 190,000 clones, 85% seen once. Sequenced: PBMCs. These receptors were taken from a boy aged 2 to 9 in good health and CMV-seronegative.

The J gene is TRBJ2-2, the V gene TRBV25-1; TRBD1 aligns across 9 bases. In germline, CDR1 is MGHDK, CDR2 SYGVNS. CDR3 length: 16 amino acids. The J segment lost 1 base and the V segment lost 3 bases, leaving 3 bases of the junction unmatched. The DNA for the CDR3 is TGTGCCAGCAGTGACCCGGGACAGGGGAACACCGGGGAGCTGTTTTTT. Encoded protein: CASSDPGQGNTGELFF.

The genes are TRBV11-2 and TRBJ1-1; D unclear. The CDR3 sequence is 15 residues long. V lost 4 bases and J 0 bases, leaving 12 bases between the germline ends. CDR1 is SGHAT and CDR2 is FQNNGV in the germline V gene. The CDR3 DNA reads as TGTGCCAGCAGCTCCCCCTTCGTAATGAACACTGAAGCTTTCTTT. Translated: CASSSPFVMNTEAFF.